By share, the clone carrying this T cell receptor beta chain counts as large. Its target is unknown. This sample stems from a study of long-term antiretroviral therapy in people with HIV. Study-level findings and limits: At every time point, clones expanded before ART dominated the repertoire. Older ART regimens may have been in use when blood was drawn between about 2004 and 2017.

Researchers ran immunoSEQ v3.0 at survey level. This table comes from immunoSEQ multiplex PCR, and its TCRdb copy is limited to in-frame clones, with some not included. Here the sample spans just under 8,000 clones, over 75% being singletons. The material was unsorted PBMCs, obtained about 2.5 years before starting antiretroviral therapy. The sequence derives from a man in his forties with HIV.

The CDR3 here is CASSWTSGDDEQYF. CDR3 DNA: TGCGCCAGCAGCTGGACTAGCGGAGACGACGAGCAGTACTTC. The chain employs TRBV5-1 and TRBJ2-7, with 10 bases that match TRBD2. V dropped 3 bases and J dropped 5; count of bases not matched to a gene: 5. The CDR3 totals 14 residues. In germline, CDR1 is SGHRS, CDR2 YFSETQ. Combining the CDR3 with reference TRBV5-1 and TRBJ2-7 gives the whole variable domain KAGVTQTPRYLIKTRGQQVTLSCSPISGHRSVSWYQQTPGQGLQFLFEYFSETQRNKGNFPGRFSGRQFSNSRSEMNVSTLELGDSALYLCASSWTSGDDEQYFGPGTRLTVT.